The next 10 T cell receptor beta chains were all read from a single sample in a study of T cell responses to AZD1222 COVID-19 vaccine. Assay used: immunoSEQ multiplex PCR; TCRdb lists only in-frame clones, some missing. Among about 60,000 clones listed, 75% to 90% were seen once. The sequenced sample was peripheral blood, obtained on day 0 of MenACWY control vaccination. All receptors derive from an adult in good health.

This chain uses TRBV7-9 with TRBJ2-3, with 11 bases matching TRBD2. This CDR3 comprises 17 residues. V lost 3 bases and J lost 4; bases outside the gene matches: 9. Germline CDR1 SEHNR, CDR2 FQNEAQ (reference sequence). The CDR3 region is CASSFYSTSGRSDTQYF. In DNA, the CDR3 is TGTGCCAGCAGCTTTTATAGCACTAGCGGGAGATCAGATACGCAGTATTTT.

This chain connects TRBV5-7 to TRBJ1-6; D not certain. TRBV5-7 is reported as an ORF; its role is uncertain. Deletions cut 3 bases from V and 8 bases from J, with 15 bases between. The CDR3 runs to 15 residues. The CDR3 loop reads CASSYTTPTYSPLHF. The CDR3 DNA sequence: TGTGCCAGCAGCTATACTACACCGACTTATTCACCCCTCCACTTT.

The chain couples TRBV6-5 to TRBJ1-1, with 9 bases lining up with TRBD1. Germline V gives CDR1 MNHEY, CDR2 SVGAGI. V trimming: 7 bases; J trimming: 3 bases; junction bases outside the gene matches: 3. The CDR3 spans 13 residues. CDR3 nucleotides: TGTGCCAGCACGACAGGGGGAGACACTGAAGCTTTCTTT. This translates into CASTTGGDTEAFF.

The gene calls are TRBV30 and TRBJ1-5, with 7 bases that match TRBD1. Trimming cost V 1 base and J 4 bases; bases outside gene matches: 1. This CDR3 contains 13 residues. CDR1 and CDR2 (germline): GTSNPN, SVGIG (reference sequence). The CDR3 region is CAWSEGANQPQHF. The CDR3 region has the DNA TGTGCCTGGAGTGAGGGGGCGAATCAGCCCCAGCATTTT. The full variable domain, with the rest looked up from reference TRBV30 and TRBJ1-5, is SQTIHQWPATLVQPVGSPLSLECTVEGTSNPNLYWYRQAAGRGLQLLFYSVGIGQISSEVPQNLSASRPQDRQFILSSKKLLLSDSGFYLCAWSEGANQPQHFGDGTRLSIL.

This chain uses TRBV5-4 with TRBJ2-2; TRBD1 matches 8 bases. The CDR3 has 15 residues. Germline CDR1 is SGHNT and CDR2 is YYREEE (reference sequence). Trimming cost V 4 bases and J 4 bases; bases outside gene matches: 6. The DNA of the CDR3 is TGTGCCAGCAGCCCCCGGACAGGGTTCACCGGGGAGCTGTTTTTT. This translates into CASSPRTGFTGELFF.

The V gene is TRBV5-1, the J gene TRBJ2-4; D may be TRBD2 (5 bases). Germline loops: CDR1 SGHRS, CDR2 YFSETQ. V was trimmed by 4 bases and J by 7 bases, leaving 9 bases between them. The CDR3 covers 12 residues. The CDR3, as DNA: TGCGCCAGCAGCCCGAGAGGGAACATTCAGTACTTC. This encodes CASSPRGNIQYF. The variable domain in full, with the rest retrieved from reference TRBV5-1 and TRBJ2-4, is KAGVTQTPRYLIKTRGQQVTLSCSPISGHRSVSWYQQTPGQGLQFLFEYFSETQRNKGNFPGRFSGRQFSNSRSEMNVSTLELGDSALYLCASSPRGNIQYFGAGTRLSVL.

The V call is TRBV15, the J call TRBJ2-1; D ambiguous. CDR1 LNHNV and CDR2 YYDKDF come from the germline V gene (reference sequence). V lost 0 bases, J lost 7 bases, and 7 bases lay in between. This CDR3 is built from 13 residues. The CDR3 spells CATSREQINEQFF. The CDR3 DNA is TGTGCCACCAGCAGAGAACAGATAAATGAGCAGTTCTTC.

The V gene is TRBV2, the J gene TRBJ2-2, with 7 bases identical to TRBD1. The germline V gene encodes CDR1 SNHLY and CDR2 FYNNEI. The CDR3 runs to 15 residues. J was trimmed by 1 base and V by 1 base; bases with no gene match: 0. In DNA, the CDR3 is TGTGCCAGCAGTGAAGGACAGGGGAACACCGGGGAGCTGTTTTTT. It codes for CASSEGQGNTGELFF.

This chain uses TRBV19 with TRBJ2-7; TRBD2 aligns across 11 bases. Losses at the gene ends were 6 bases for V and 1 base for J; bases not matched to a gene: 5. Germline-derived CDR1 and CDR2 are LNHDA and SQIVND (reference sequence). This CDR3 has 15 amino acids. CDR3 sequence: CASSGRTSGSYEQYF. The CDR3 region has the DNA TGTGCCAGTAGCGGGCGGACTAGCGGGTCCTACGAGCAGTACTTC.

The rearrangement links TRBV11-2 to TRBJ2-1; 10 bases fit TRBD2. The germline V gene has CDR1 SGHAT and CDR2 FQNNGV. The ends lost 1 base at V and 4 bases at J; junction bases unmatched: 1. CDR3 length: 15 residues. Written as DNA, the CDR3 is TGTGCCAGCAGCTTAGGGACTAGCGGATACAATGAGCAGTTCTTC. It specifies CASSLGTSGYNEQFF. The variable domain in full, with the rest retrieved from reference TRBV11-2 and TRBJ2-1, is EAGVAQSPRYKIIEKRQSVAFWCNPISGHATLYWYQQILGQGPKLLIQFQNNGVVDDSQLPKDRFSAERLKGVDSTLKIQPAKLEDSAVYLCASSLGTSGYNEQFFGPGTRLTVL.